The 2 T cell receptor beta chains given below trace back to one sample, sequenced in a study of graft-versus-host responses after intestinal transplantation. These receptors' antigens are unknown. The repertoire was sequenced with immunoSEQ multiplex PCR; TCRdb's copy has only in-frame clones and lacks some. The sample lists 65,000 to 90,000 clones, more than 70% occurring once. This material consisted of unstimulated CD8+ T cells sorted from spleen or lymph node cells, taken before intestinal transplant. Source of these receptors: a human donor who received an intestinal transplant.

The rearrangement joins TRBV7-9 to TRBJ2-3; 11 positions agree with TRBD2. The V gene's germline CDR1 is SEHNR and CDR2 FQNEAQ (reference sequence). V lost 3 bases to trimming and J lost 3 bases; unmatched junction nucleotides: 5. CDR3 length equals 16 residues. The DNA for the CDR3 is TGTGCCAGCAGCTTTTTTCGGACTAGCGGGACAGATACGCAGTATTTT. Its translation: CASSFFRTSGTDTQYF.

The V call is TRBV28, the J call TRBJ2-2; D may be TRBD1 (6 bases). This CDR3 contains 14 residues. The germline gives CDR1 MDHEN, CDR2 SYDVKM. V lost 3 bases to trimming and J lost 6 bases, with 11 bases between them. The DNA of the CDR3 is TGTGCCAGCAGTTTCATTGGGGGCGCCGGGGAGCTGTTTTTT. It translates to CASSFIGGAGELFF.